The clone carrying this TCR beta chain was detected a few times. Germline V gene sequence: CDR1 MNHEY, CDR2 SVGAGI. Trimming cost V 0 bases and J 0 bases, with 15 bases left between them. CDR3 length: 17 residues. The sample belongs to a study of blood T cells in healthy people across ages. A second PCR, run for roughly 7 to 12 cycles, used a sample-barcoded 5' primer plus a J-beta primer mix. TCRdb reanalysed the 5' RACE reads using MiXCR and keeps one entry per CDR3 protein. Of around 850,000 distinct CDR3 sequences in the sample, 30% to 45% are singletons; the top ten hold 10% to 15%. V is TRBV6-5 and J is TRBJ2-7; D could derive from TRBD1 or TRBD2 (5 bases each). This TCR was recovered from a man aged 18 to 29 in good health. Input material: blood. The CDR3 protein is CASSYSKAPGTSYEQYF. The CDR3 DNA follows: TGTGCCAGCAGTTACTCGAAGGCCCCCGGGACCTCCTACGAGCAGTACTTC.